Detailed here is one T cell receptor (beta chain). The sample comes from a study of cytomegalovirus exposure and HLA in healthy donors. Trimming removed 6 bases from V and 4 bases from J, with 13 bases in between. The germline gives CDR1 SGHRS, CDR2 YFSETQ. The CDR3 covers 14 residues. Vbeta (60) and Jbeta (13) primers were used in the PCR. Original methodology: Later analysis identified tens of millions of unique TCR beta chains, about 11 million shared. Here immunoSEQ multiplex PCR was the method, and the copy in TCRdb shows in-frame clones only, minus some. The D gene and trimming were derived from the DNA, and the V and J assignments and clone size from that table. The sample shows 75,000 to 100,000 clones, around 74% of them seen only once.

Sequenced sample: PBMCs. This chain links TRBV5-1 with TRBJ2-2; D is uncertain. This TCR came from a female donor in good health and CMV-seropositive. CDR3 DNA sequence: TGCGCCAGCATTTCGGGTTTAGGCACCGGGGAGCTGTTTTTT. It yields the protein CASISGLGTGELFF. The full variable domain, with the rest looked up from reference TRBV5-1 and TRBJ2-2, is KAGVTQTPRYLIKTRGQQVTLSCSPISGHRSVSWYQQTPGQGLQFLFEYFSETQRNKGNFPGRFSGRQFSNSRSEMNVSTLELGDSALYLCASISGLGTGELFFGEGSRLTVL.